A single sample gave rise to the 27 T cell receptor beta chains below, sequenced in a study of blood T cell repertoires in COVID-19. TCRdb's copy holds only in-frame clones and misses some; the assay was immunoSEQ multiplex PCR. This sample yields about 130,000 clones, of which more than 70% are seen a single time; around 4.7% belongs to the top ten. Sequencing was performed on peripheral blood. The receptors originated from a human donor in a cohort sampled during active COVID-19.

J is TRBJ1-1 and V is TRBV11-2; D ambiguous. The CDR3 spans 14 residues. The germline V gene encodes CDR1 SGHAT and CDR2 FQNNGV. Trimming took off 5 bases at V and 4 bases at J, with 14 bases between the two ends. The CDR3 nucleotides are TGTGCCAGCAGCCCTGTCTTGGGGAGCACTGAAGCTTTCTTT. Its protein product is CASSPVLGSTEAFF.

The CDR3 protein is CASKGLAGGYEQFF. In DNA form, the CDR3 reads TGTGCCAGTAAAGGACTAGCGGGAGGGTATGAGCAGTTCTTC. The gene calls are TRBV6-5 and TRBJ2-1, with 15 bases that match TRBD2. Losses at the gene ends were 9 bases for V and 8 bases for J; bases not matched to a gene: 5. CDR1 is MNHEY and CDR2 is SVGAGI in the germline V gene. The CDR3 runs to 14 residues.

The rearrangement links TRBV20-1 to TRBJ1-1; 8 bases are shared with TRBD1. CDR3 size: 15 residues. Per the germline V gene, CDR1 is DFQATT and CDR2 is SNEGSKA (reference sequence). With 3 bases clipped from V and 4 bases from J, the junction kept 10 bases outside the gene matches. Here the CDR3 reads CSASIPPGGITEAFF. The CDR3 DNA reads TGCAGTGCTAGTATACCTCCAGGGGGCATCACTGAAGCTTTCTTT.

This rearrangement joins TRBV6-5 to TRBJ1-1; D uncertain. V dropped 5 bases and J dropped 1 base, with 11 bases sitting between them. The germline V gene encodes CDR1 MNHEY and CDR2 SVGAGI. CDR3 length equals 14 residues. CDR3 nucleotides: TGTGCCAGCAGTCCGTGGGCCAGGAACACTGAAGCTTTCTTT. It codes for CASSPWARNTEAFF.

The CDR3, as DNA: TGTGCCAGTAGAAACGGTCTACAGGGCAGCTATGGCTACACCTTC. Its translation: CASRNGLQGSYGYTF. The chain has TRBV19 and TRBJ1-2; D is possibly TRBD1 (6 bases). Trimming stripped 6 bases from V and 4 bases from J, with 18 bases between. The germline gives CDR1 LNHDA, CDR2 SQIVND (reference sequence). This CDR3 has 15 amino acids.

CDR3 residues: CASSPGGSSGNTIYF. DNA of the CDR3: TGCGCCAGCAGCCCCGGGGGGAGCTCTGGAAACACCATATATTTT. V is TRBV5-1 and J is TRBJ1-3, with D possibly TRBD1 on 5 matching bases. Per the germline V gene, CDR1 is SGHRS and CDR2 is YFSETQ. This CDR3 region has 15 residues. Trimming took off 4 bases at V and 0 bases at J, with 11 bases between the two ends. The whole variable domain, filled in from reference TRBV5-1 and TRBJ1-3, reads KAGVTQTPRYLIKTRGQQVTLSCSPISGHRSVSWYQQTPGQGLQFLFEYFSETQRNKGNFPGRFSGRQFSNSRSEMNVSTLELGDSALYLCASSPGGSSGNTIYFGEGSWLTVV.

The chain couples TRBV11-2 to TRBJ1-1; D might be TRBD1 (6 bases). CDR3 length equals 15 residues. Between the trimmed V and J ends, which lost 8 bases and 1 base, there was a span of 17 bases. Germline V gene data show CDR1 as SGHAT and CDR2 as FQNNGV. The CDR3 reads CASGEPGQTNTEAFF. Here the CDR3 DNA reads TGTGCCAGCGGCGAACCGGGACAAACGAACACTGAAGCTTTCTTT.

This clone was detected once. The chain has TRBV5-1 and TRBJ1-2; D is perhaps TRBD1 (6 bases). This CDR3 contains 13 residues. The V and J ends lost 0 bases and 9 bases respectively, with 12 bases between them. Germline V gives CDR1 SGHRS, CDR2 YFSETQ. The CDR3 loop is CASSLEGEGSYTF. DNA for the CDR3: TGCGCCAGCAGCTTGGAGGGGGAAGGGAGCTACACCTTC.

This clone was counted a single time. This sequence joins TRBV5-5 and TRBJ2-5, with TRBD2 identical over 10 bases. Germline values: CDR1 SGHKS, CDR2 YYEKEE (reference sequence). The junction had 6 bases not matched to a gene; V was cut back by 3 bases and J by 4 bases. CDR3 size: 15 residues. Written as DNA, the CDR3 is TGTGCCAGCAGCTCGGGACTAGCGCGGGGAGAGACCCAGTACTTC. It is translated as CASSSGLARGETQYF.

This chain joins TRBV5-1 and TRBJ2-7; D not resolved. The CDR3 sequence is 12 residues long. Germline V gives CDR1 SGHRS, CDR2 YFSETQ. With 0 bases removed from V and 3 bases from J, the gap between germline ends came to 4 bases. The CDR3 spells CASSLDFYEQYF. CDR3 DNA sequence: TGCGCCAGCAGCTTGGACTTCTACGAGCAGTACTTC.

This rearrangement joins TRBV15 to TRBJ2-1; 9 bases agree with TRBD1. The length of the CDR3 is 16 residues. The V segment lost 1 base and the J segment 4 bases; nucleotides outside the gene matches: 5. Germline-derived CDR1 and CDR2 are LNHNV and YYDKDF (reference sequence). CDR3 sequence reads: CATSRVRDRVYNEQFF. CDR3 nucleotides: TGTGCCACCAGCAGAGTCCGGGACAGGGTTTACAATGAGCAGTTCTTC.

The genes are TRBV6-1 and TRBJ2-7; D ambiguous. V was clipped by 3 bases and J by 1 base, with 10 bases between them. Germline CDR1 MNHNS, CDR2 SASEGT. The CDR3 extends over 14 amino acids. CDR3 in amino acids: CASSETYGSYEQYF. The CDR3 DNA reads as TGTGCCAGCAGTGAGACTTACGGATCCTACGAGCAGTACTTC.

As regards this clone: This CDR3 is also generated by other DNA sequences in the sample. The chain carries TRBV6-2 or TRBV6-3 and TRBJ1-2, with D hard to call. V lost 3 bases and J lost 8, with 10 bases in between. The germline V gene encodes CDR1 MNHEY and CDR2 SVGEGT. The CDR3 is 12 residues long. The CDR3 spells CASSYRGSGYTF. The DNA of the CDR3 is TGTGCCAGCAGTTATAGAGGGTCCGGCTACACCTTC.

The chain has TRBV6-4 and TRBJ1-2, with TRBD1 matching over 10 bases. Germline V gene data show CDR1 as MRHNA and CDR2 as SNTAGT. V dropped 5 bases and J dropped 7; count of bases not matched to a gene: 19. The CDR3 length is 18 residues. The CDR3 coding sequence is TGTGCCAGCAGTCCCTCGGACAGGGGGTTATCTGGATTATCTGGCTACACCTTC. Translating it yields CASSPSDRGLSGLSGYTF.

The chain is built from TRBV10-1 and TRBJ2-1; a weak D match, TRBD2 (5 bases). The CDR3 is made up of 14 amino acids. V lost 3 bases to trimming and J lost 6 bases, with 12 bases between them. The V gene's germline CDR1 is WNHNN and CDR2 SYGVQD (reference sequence). The CDR3 DNA follows: TGCGCCAGCAGTGACGGGATAGGCAGCAATGAGCAGTTCTTC. This sequence encodes CASSDGIGSNEQFF.

The rearrangement uses TRBV9 and TRBJ2-1; 12 bases line up with TRBD2. With V trimmed by 7 bases and J by 9 bases, 14 bases remained unmatched. This CDR3 contains 16 residues. The germline V gene encodes CDR1 SGDLS and CDR2 YYNGEE. CDR3 residues: CASGRLTSGGPGEQFF. In DNA, the CDR3 is TGTGCCAGCGGCCGCCTGACTAGCGGGGGCCCCGGTGAGCAGTTCTTC.

The chain couples TRBV30 to TRBJ1-3, with TRBD1 matching over 7 bases. Germline V gene lookup returns CDR1 GTSNPN and CDR2 SVGIG (reference sequence). This CDR3 has 14 residues. J was trimmed by 2 bases and V by 7 bases; bases with no gene match: 8. The CDR3 loop is CAYESGTAGNTIYF. CDR3 sequence (DNA): TGTGCCTATGAATCCGGGACAGCTGGAAACACCATATATTTT.

V usage is TRBV11-2 and J usage is TRBJ2-7; possible D gene TRBD2, 6 bases. Trimming took 3 bases from V and 1 from J, leaving 10 bases between them. Germline CDR1 is SGHAT and CDR2 is FQNNGV. CDR3 length: 14 residues. The CDR3 region is CASSFETRSYEQYV. In DNA, the CDR3 is TGTGCCAGCAGCTTCGAGACTAGATCCTACGAGCAGTACGTC.

This clone was counted between two and nine times. The chain couples TRBV2 to TRBJ1-6; unclear D gene. Trimming removed 5 bases from V and 11 bases from J, with 13 bases in between. The CDR3 totals 13 residues. Germline loops: CDR1 SNHLY, CDR2 FYNNEI. CDR3 sequence reads: CASSLYTAAPLHF. CDR3 nucleotides: TGTGCCAGCAGTTTGTACACCGCCGCACCCCTCCACTTT.

The V gene is TRBV7-8, the J gene TRBJ1-1; 9 bases map to TRBD1. Germline-derived CDR1 and CDR2 are SGHVS and FQNEAQ. The CDR3 has 18 residues. J was trimmed by 1 base and V by 8 bases; bases with no gene match: 17. The CDR3 here is CASSEQGTGPRSNTEAFF. The CDR3 coding sequence is TGTGCCAGCTCCGAGCAGGGGACAGGGCCTAGATCGAACACTGAAGCTTTCTTT.

This sequence joins TRBV30 and TRBJ1-2; TRBD1 matches at 8 bases. V lost 4 bases and J lost 6; bases outside the gene matches: 4. The germline V gene has CDR1 GTSNPN and CDR2 SVGIG (reference sequence). CDR3 length: 12 amino acids. The CDR3 DNA is TGTGCCTGGAATTCCAGGGGGCATGGCTACACCTTC. This gives the protein CAWNSRGHGYTF.

The J gene is TRBJ1-1, the V gene TRBV10-3; TRBD1 matches 9 bases. In germline, CDR1 is ENHRY, CDR2 SYGVKD. The CDR3 has 11 residues. Trimming removed 5 bases from V and 12 bases from J; junction bases left unmatched: 4. CDR3 DNA: TGTGCCATCAGTTCGGGACAGGGACCTTTCTTT. It yields the protein CAISSGQGPFF.

The J gene is TRBJ2-3, the V gene TRBV9, with D possibly matching TRBD2 (6 bases). Germline CDR1 SGDLS, CDR2 YYNGEE. This CDR3 region has 14 residues. V was pared by 4 bases and J by 6 bases, with 15 bases between. The chain's CDR3 is CASSPGGREDTQYF. The CDR3 DNA reads TGTGCCAGCAGCCCCGGGGGTAGAGAGGATACGCAGTATTTT.

This chain connects TRBV9 to TRBJ1-2; no clear D. Germline lookup yields CDR1 SGDLS and CDR2 YYNGEE. Trimming pared 0 bases from V and 6 bases from J, leaving 15 bases between. CDR3 length: 15 amino acids. CDR3 region: CASSVEPAGLNGYTF. The DNA of the CDR3 is TGTGCCAGCAGCGTAGAGCCCGCGGGGTTAAATGGCTACACCTTC.

In its sample, this clone was seen once. The genes are TRBV5-6 and TRBJ1-1, with 8 bases lining up with TRBD1. V lost 0 bases, J lost 1 base, and 2 bases stayed unmatched. Per germline, CDR1 SGHDT and CDR2 YYEEEE. The length of the CDR3 is 15 residues. The DNA of the CDR3 is TGTGCCAGCAGCTTGGATGGACAGGGGAACACTGAAGCTTTCTTT. It specifies CASSLDGQGNTEAFF.

The J gene is TRBJ2-4, the V gene TRBV6-5; the match to TRBD1 covers 9 bases. This CDR3 is 15 amino acids long. V lost 8 bases to trimming and J lost 7 bases; unmatched junction nucleotides: 12. Germline V lookup: CDR1 MNHEY, CDR2 SVGAGI. The chain's CDR3 is CASRDRVWEGNIQYF. In nucleotides, the CDR3 is TGTGCCAGCCGGGACAGGGTCTGGGAAGGGAACATTCAGTACTTC.

The genes are TRBV6-4 and TRBJ1-1; D call uncertain. Germline V lookup: CDR1 MRHNA, CDR2 SNTAGT. The CDR3 covers 13 residues. V was shortened by 5 bases and J by 0 bases, with 7 bases between the two germline ends. CDR3 protein: CASSTDLNTEAFF. Here the CDR3 DNA reads TGTGCCAGCAGTACAGATTTGAACACTGAAGCTTTCTTT.